These T cell receptor beta chains were read from a single sample in a study of cytotoxic CD8 clonotypes in ibrutinib-treated CLL. Libraries were prepared by immunoSEQ multiplex PCR; TCRdb keeps only in-frame clonotypes and omits some of them. The sample lists roughly 180,000 clones, 72% occurring once. The sequencing here drew on PBMCs, taken after 24 months of ibrutinib treatment. The receptors shown here come from a human donor with chronic lymphocytic leukemia. Both conserved end residues are part of each CDR3. D genes are given only for firm matches. Clone sizes are given selectively: once, few, many, or a class where the clone is expanded.

J: TRBJ1-4; size: -; V: TRBV15; D: -; CDR3: CATSRDQRAATNEKLFF; DNA: TGTGCCACCAGCAGAGATCAGAGGGCCGCAACTAATGAAAAACTGTTTTTT
J: TRBJ2-7; size: -; V: TRBV4-1; D: -; CDR3: CASSPGSGYSYEQYF; DNA: TGCGCCAGCAGCCCCGGGAGCGGGTACTCCTACGAGCAGTACTTC
J: TRBJ2-7; size: few; V: TRBV7-9; D: -; CDR3: CASSLASPEQYF; DNA: TGTGCCAGCAGCTTAGCGTCGCCGGAGCAGTACTTC
J: TRBJ2-7; size: -; V: TRBV5-4; D: TRBD2; CDR3: CASSLGSGRFEQYF; DNA: TGTGCCAGCAGCTTGGGTAGCGGGAGGTTCGAGCAGTACTTC
J: TRBJ1-5; size: -; V: TRBV19; D: -; CDR3: CASSSQGNQPQHF; DNA: TGTGCCAGTAGTTCACAGGGAAATCAGCCCCAGCATTTT
J: TRBJ2-6; size: -; V: TRBV15; D: TRBD2; CDR3: CATSRAGGSGANVLTF; DNA: TGTGCCACCAGCAGAGCGGGAGGCTCTGGGGCCAACGTCCTGACTTTC
J: TRBJ2-7; size: -; V: TRBV4-1; D: TRBD2; CDR3: CASSNRARQGLAEQYF; DNA: TGCGCCAGCAGCAACCGAGCGAGACAGGGACTAGCGGAACAGTACTTC
J: TRBJ2-7; size: once; V: TRBV6-1; D: -; CDR3: CASSEGVSYEQYF; DNA: TGTGCCAGCAGTGAAGGCGTCTCCTACGAGCAGTACTTC
J: TRBJ2-1; size: -; V: TRBV6-4; D: TRBD2; CDR3: CASSDAPLAGVFNEQFF; DNA: TGTGCCAGCAGTGACGCACCACTAGCGGGAGTCTTTAATGAGCAGTTCTTC
J: TRBJ1-2; size: once; V: TRBV5-4; D: -; CDR3: CASSLDRSFYGYTF; DNA: TGTGCCAGCAGCTTGGACAGGTCCTTCTATGGCTACACCTTC
J: TRBJ2-7; size: -; V: TRBV6-4; D: -; CDR3: CASSVSVGGDEQYF; DNA: TGTGCCAGCAGCGTATCCGTCGGGGGAGACGAGCAGTACTTC
J: TRBJ1-1; size: once; V: TRBV4-3; D: TRBD1; CDR3: CASSQNQGAPAFF; DNA: TGCGCCAGCAGCCAAAATCAGGGGGCGCCCGCTTTCTTT
J: TRBJ2-3; size: -; V: TRBV7-2; D: -; CDR3: CASSFSAGHTDTQYF; DNA: TGTGCCAGCAGCTTTTCCGCAGGACACACAGATACGCAGTATTTT
J: TRBJ2-5; size: -; V: TRBV5-1; D: TRBD2; CDR3: CASSLGRTSGRDETQYF; DNA: TGCGCCAGCAGCTTGGGGAGGACTAGCGGGAGGGATGAGACCCAGTACTTC
J: TRBJ2-1; size: once; V: TRBV11-3; D: -; CDR3: CASSLDGGRNNEQFF; DNA: TGTGCCAGCAGCTTAGACGGGGGACGCAACAATGAGCAGTTCTTC
J: TRBJ2-5; size: -; V: TRBV5-6; D: TRBD2; CDR3: CASSLEGLAGGPGEETQYF; DNA: TGTGCCAGCAGCTTGGAGGGGCTAGCGGGAGGGCCCGGAGAGGAGACCCAGTACTTC
J: TRBJ2-7; size: -; V: TRBV10-2; D: -; CDR3: CASSWGLVSYEQYF; DNA: TGCGCCAGCAGCTGGGGACTTGTCTCCTACGAGCAGTACTTC
J: TRBJ2-7; size: -; V: TRBV27; D: -; CDR3: CASSLSYLANEQYF; DNA: TGTGCCAGCAGTTTATCCTATCTTGCGAACGAGCAGTACTTC
J: TRBJ1-1; size: -; V: TRBV5-6; D: -; CDR3: CASSLDAVLNTEAFF; DNA: TGTGCCAGCAGCCTCGATGCAGTCTTGAACACTGAAGCTTTCTTT
J: TRBJ2-1; size: once; V: TRBV27; D: TRBD2; CDR3: CASSRLLAHAYNEQFF; DNA: TGTGCCAGCAGTCGTCTACTAGCGCACGCCTACAATGAGCAGTTCTTC
J: TRBJ2-1; size: -; V: TRBV12-2; D: -; CDR3: CASRLSGKDSNEQFF; DNA: TGTGCAAGTCGCTTATCGGGGAAAGACTCCAATGAGCAGTTCTTC
J: TRBJ2-3; size: once; V: TRBV28; D: TRBD2; CDR3: CASSLTHERESGDTQYF; DNA: TGTGCCAGCAGTCTTACTCACGAGCGGGAGTCTGGAGATACGCAGTATTTT
J: TRBJ2-6; size: -; V: TRBV9; D: -; CDR3: CASSPRTFSGANVLTF; DNA: TGTGCCAGCAGCCCTAGAACATTCTCTGGGGCCAACGTCCTGACTTTC
J: TRBJ2-2; size: few; V: TRBV7-7; D: TRBD1; CDR3: CASSLDRAPGELFF; DNA: TGTGCTAGCAGCTTGGACAGGGCCCCCGGGGAGCTGTTTTTT
J: TRBJ2-4; size: -; V: TRBV4-2; D: TRBD2; CDR3: CASSHGGLAGGTGNIQYF; DNA: TGTGCCAGCAGCCATGGTGGACTAGCGGGAGGGACAGGGAACATTCAGTACTTC